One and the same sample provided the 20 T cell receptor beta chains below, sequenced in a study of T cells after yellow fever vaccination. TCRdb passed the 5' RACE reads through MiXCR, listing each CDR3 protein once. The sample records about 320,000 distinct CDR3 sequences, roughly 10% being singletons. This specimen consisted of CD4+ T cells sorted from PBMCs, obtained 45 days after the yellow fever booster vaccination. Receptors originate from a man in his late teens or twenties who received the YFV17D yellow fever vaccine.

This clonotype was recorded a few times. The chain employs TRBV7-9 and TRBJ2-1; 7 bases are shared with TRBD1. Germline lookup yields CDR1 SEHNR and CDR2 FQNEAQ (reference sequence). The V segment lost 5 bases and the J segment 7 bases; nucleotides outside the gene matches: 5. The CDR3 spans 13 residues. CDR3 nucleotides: TGTGCCAGCAGCAGAGACAGGGAGAATGAGCAGTTCTTC. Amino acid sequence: CASSRDRENEQFF.

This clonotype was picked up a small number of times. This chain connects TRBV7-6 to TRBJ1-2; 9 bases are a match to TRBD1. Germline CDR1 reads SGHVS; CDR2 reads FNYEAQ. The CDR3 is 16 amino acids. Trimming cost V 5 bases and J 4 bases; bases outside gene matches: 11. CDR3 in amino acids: CASSLSTGTGTYGYTF. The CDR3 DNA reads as TGTGCCAGCAGCCTTAGTACCGGGACAGGGACCTATGGCTACACCTTC.

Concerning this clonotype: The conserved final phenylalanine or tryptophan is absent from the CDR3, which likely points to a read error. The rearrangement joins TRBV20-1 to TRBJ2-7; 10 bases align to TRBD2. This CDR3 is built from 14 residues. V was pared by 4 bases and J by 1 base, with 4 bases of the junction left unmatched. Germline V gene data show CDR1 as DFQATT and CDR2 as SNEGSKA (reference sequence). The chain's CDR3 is CSAISSGGSYEQYL. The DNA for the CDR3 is TGCAGTGCTATCTCTAGCGGGGGTTCCTACGAGCAGTACTTA.

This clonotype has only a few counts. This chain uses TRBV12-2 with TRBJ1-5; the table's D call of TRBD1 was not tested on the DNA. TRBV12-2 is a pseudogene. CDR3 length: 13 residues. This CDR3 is CASRLVSGQPQHF. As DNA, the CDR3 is TGTGCAAGTCGCTTAGTTTCGGGACAGCCCCAGCATTTT.

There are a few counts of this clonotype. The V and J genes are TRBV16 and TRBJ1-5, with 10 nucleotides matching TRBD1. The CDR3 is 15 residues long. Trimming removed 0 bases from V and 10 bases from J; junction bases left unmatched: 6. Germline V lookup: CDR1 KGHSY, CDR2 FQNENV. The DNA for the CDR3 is TGTGCCAGCAGCCAATCTGAGGGACAGGGGCTACCCCAGCATTTT. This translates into CASSQSEGQGLPQHF.

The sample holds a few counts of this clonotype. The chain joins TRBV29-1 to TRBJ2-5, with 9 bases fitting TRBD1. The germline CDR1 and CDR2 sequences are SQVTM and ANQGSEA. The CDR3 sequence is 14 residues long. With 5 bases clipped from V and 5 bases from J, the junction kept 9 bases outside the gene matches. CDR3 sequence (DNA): TGCAGCGTTAAGACAGGGGGAATTCTTGAGACCCAGTACTTC. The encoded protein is CSVKTGGILETQYF.

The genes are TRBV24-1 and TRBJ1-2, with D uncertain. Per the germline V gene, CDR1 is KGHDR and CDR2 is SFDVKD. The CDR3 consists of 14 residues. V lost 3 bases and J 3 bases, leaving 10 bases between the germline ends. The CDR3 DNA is TGTGCCACCAGTGATACTCTGAGAGACTATGGCTACACCTTC. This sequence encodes CATSDTLRDYGYTF.

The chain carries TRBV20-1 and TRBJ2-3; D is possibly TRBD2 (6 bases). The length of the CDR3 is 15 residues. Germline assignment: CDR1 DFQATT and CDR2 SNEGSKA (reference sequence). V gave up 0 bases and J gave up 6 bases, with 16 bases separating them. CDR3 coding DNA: TGCAGTGCTAGAGATCGGGTACTAGCCCCCGATACGCAGTATTTT. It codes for CSARDRVLAPDTQYF.

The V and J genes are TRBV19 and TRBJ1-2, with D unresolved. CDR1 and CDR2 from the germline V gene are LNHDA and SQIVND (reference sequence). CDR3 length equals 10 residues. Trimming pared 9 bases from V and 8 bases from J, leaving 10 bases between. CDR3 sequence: CASQNRGYTF. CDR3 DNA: TGTGCCAGCCAGAATAGAGGCTACACCTTC.

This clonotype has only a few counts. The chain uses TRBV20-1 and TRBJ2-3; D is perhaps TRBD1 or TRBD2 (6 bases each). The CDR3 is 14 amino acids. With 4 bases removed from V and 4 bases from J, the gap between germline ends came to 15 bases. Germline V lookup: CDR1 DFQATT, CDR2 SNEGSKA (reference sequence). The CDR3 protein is CSATTAGGPDTQYF. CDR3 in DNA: TGCAGTGCTACGACGGCCGGGGGCCCAGATACGCAGTATTTT.

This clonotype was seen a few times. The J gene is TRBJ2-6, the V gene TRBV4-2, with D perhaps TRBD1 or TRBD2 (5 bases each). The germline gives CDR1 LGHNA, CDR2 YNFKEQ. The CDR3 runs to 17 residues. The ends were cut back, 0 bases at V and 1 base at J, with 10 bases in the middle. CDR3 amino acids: CASSQDWGSSGANVLTF. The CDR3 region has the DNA TGTGCCAGCAGCCAAGATTGGGGGTCTTCTGGGGCCAACGTCCTGACTTTC.

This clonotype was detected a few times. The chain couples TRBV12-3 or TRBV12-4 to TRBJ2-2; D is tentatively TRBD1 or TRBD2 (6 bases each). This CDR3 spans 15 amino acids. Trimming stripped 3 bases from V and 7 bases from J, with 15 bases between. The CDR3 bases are TGTGCCAGCAGTTTCATCTGGGGGGCTGGCGGGGAGCTGTTTTTT. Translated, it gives CASSFIWGAGGELFF.

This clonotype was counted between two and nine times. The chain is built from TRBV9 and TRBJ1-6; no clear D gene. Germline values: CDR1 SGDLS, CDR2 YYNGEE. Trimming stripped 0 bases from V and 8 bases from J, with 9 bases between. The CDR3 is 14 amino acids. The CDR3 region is CASSVEQWDSPLHF. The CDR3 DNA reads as TGTGCCAGCAGCGTAGAACAGTGGGATTCACCCCTCCACTTT.

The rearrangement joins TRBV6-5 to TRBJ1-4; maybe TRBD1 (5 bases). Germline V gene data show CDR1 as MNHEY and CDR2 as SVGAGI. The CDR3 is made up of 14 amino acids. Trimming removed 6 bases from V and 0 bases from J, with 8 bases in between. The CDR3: CASRGLATNEKLFF. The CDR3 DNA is TGTGCCAGCAGGGGACTTGCAACTAATGAAAAACTGTTTTTT.

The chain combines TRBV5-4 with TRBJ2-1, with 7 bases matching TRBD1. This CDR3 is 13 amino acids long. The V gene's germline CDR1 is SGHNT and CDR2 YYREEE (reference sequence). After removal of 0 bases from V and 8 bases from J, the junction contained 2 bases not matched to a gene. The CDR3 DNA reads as TGTGCCAGCAGCTTGGCCGGGACAGATGAGCAGTTCTTC. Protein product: CASSLAGTDEQFF. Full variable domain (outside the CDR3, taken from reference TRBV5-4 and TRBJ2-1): ETGVTQSPTHLIKTRGQQVTLRCSSQSGHNTVSWYQQALGQGPQFIFQYYREEENGRGNFPPRFSGLQFPNYSSELNVNALELDDSALYLCASSLAGTDEQFFGPGTRLTVL.

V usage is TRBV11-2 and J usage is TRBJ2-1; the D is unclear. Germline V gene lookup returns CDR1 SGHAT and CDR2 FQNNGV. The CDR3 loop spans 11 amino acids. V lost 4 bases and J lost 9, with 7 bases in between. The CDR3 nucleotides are TGTGCCAGCAGCTCCGCGCCTGAGCAGTTCTTC. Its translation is CASSSAPEQFF.

CDR3 DNA: TGTGCCAGCAGCTCCAGAGAGCAGGGGTTCGCTTTCTTT. Its protein product is CASSSREQGFAFF. The chain recombines TRBV11-1 with TRBJ1-1, with a weak D call TRBD1 (6 bases). Germline-derived CDR1 and CDR2 are SGHAT and FQDESV (reference sequence). The CDR3 totals 13 residues. V lost 4 bases and J lost 11, with 17 bases in between.

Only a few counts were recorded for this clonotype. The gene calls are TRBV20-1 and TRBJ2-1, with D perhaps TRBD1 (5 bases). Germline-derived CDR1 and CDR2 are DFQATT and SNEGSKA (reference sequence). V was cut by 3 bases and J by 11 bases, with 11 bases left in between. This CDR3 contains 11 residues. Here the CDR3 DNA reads TGCAGTGCTAGCCTCAGGGTAAAGCAGTTCTTC. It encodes CSASLRVKQFF.

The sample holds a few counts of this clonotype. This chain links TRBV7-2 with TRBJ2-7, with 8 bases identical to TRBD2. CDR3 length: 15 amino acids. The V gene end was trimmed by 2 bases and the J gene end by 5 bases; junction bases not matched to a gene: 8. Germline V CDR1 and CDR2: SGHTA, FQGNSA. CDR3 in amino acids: CASSLMAGGLDEQYF. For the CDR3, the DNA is TGTGCCAGCAGCTTAATGGCGGGGGGTTTAGACGAGCAGTACTTC.

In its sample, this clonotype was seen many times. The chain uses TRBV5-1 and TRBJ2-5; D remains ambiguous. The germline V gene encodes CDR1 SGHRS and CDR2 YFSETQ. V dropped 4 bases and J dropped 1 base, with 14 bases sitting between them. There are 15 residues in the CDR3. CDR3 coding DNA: TGCGCCAGCAGCCCGCAAGGTCGGGTCCAAGAGACCCAGTACTTC. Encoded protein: CASSPQGRVQETQYF.